These T cell receptor beta chains were read from a single sample in a study of beta chain features in type 1 diabetes. The protocol was immunoSEQ multiplex PCR, while the TCRdb copy is restricted to in-frame clones and leaves out a portion. This sample has some 360,000 clones, with around 9.6% found just once. The sequenced material came from central memory CD4+ T cells from blood. Receptors were obtained from a man aged 25 to 40 with type 1 diabetes. CDR3s include the opening cysteine and the closing phenylalanine or tryptophan. D genes are given only for firm matches. Expanded clones are given a class, and other clones once, few, many or no size at all.

d_gene,j_gene,v_gene,abundance,CDR3aa,CDR3nt
NA,TRBJ2-3,TRBV9,NA,CASSLSTDTQYF,TGTGCCAGCAGCCTCAGCACAGATACGCAGTATTTT
NA,TRBJ2-5,TRBV7-8,few,CASSAMETQYF,TGTGCCAGCAGTGCCATGGAGACCCAGTACTTC
NA,TRBJ2-5,TRBV7-9,few,CASSSGTIGASQYF,TGTGCCAGCAGCTCTGGGACGATAGGCGCGAGCCAGTACTTC
NA,TRBJ2-5,TRBV5-1,NA,CASSLAGRTQETQYF,TGCGCCAGCAGCTTGGCAGGCAGAACACAAGAGACCCAGTACTTC
TRBD1,TRBJ2-5,TRBV13,NA,CASRDRGETQYF,TGTGCCAGCAGAGACAGGGGTGAGACCCAGTACTTC
NA,TRBJ1-2,TRBV30,few,CAWSSDSFLFQNYGYTF,TGTGCCTGGAGTTCGGACAGCTTTTTATTTCAAAACTATGGCTACACCTTC
NA,TRBJ2-1,TRBV5-6,NA,CASSSTAGTAYNEQFF,TGTGCCAGCAGCTCTACCGCCGGGACGGCTTACAATGAGCAGTTCTTC
TRBD2,TRBJ2-1,TRBV5-4,NA,CASSYLRREQGNEQFF,TGTGCCAGCAGTTATTTACGGCGGGAGCAGGGAAATGAGCAGTTCTTC
NA,TRBJ2-7,TRBV11-2,few,CASSPVFGLSYEQYF,TGTGCCAGCAGCCCGGTGTTCGGTTTATCCTACGAGCAGTACTTC
NA,TRBJ1-1,TRBV5-6,few,CASSLFGETEAFF,TGTGCCAGCAGCTTGTTTGGGGAGACTGAAGCTTTCTTT
NA,TRBJ2-2,TRBV11-2,few,CASSGQNTGELFF,TGTGCCAGCAGCGGTCAGAACACCGGGGAGCTGTTTTTT
NA,TRBJ2-4,TRBV18,few,CASSPEVGGYIQYF,TGTGCCAGCTCACCTGAGGTCGGTGGGTACATTCAGTACTTC
NA,TRBJ2-1,TRBV6-5,NA,CASRAPRVKDEQFF,TGTGCCAGCAGGGCCCCCAGAGTTAAGGATGAGCAGTTCTTC
NA,TRBJ1-2,TRBV27,few,CASSPDSYLGYTF,TGTGCCAGCAGCCCGGACAGCTATTTGGGCTACACCTTC
NA,TRBJ1-4,TRBV7-9,few,CASSSTIRGEKLFF,TGTGCCAGCAGCTCCACGATCAGAGGGGAAAAACTGTTTTTT
TRBD2,TRBJ2-2,TRBV6-1,few,CASSASGITGGELFF,TGTGCCAGCAGCGCTAGCGGGATTACTGGCGGGGAGCTGTTTTTT
NA,TRBJ1-1,TRBV11-2,NA,CASSLDPRVQDTEAFF,TGTGCCAGCAGCTTAGACCCAAGAGTTCAGGACACTGAAGCTTTCTTT
TRBD1,TRBJ2-7,TRBV29-1,few,CSVGTGETEQYF,TGCAGCGTAGGGACAGGGGAAACCGAGCAGTACTTC
TRBD2,TRBJ2-4,TRBV10-3,few,CAISESRGDFSKNIQYF,TGTGCCATCAGTGAGTCGCGGGGGGATTTTTCCAAAAACATTCAGTACTTC
NA,TRBJ1-4,TRBV7-9,few,CASSLAGQTNEKLFF,TGTGCCAGCAGCTTAGCCGGCCAGACTAATGAAAAACTGTTTTTT
NA,TRBJ2-4,TRBV6-1,few,CASKPNTEKNIQYF,TGTGCCAGCAAACCTAATACAGAAAAAAACATTCAGTACTTC
NA,TRBJ2-1,TRBV7-2,few,CASSRLAQSYNEQFF,TGTGCCAGCAGCCGCCTAGCGCAATCCTACAATGAGCAGTTCTTC
TRBD1,TRBJ1-6,TRBV4-1,few,CASSQSRDRNNSPLHF,TGCGCCAGCAGCCAATCCCGGGACAGGAATAATTCACCCCTCCACTTT
NA,TRBJ2-2,TRBV5-1,few,CASTGQGPPNTGELFF,TGCGCCAGCACGGGGCAGGGGCCCCCGAACACCGGGGAGCTGTTTTTT
NA,TRBJ1-2,TRBV29-1,many,CSVAGQNYGYTF,TGCAGCGTCGCTGGACAGAACTATGGCTACACCTTC
TRBD1,TRBJ2-5,TRBV7-9,NA,CASSPRDRDPETQYF,TGTGCCAGCAGCCCCCGGGACAGGGACCCAGAGACCCAGTACTTC
NA,TRBJ1-1,TRBV5-1,NA,CASSSLRGVMNTEAFF,TGCGCCAGCAGCTCATTGCGGGGGGTAATGAACACTGAAGCTTTCTTT
TRBD1,TRBJ2-7,TRBV7-9,NA,CASSYRGSNEQYF,TGTGCCAGCAGCTACAGGGGTTCGAACGAGCAGTACTTC
NA,TRBJ1-5,TRBV9,NA,CASSASTGHQPQHF,TGTGCCAGCAGCGCCTCGACAGGCCATCAGCCCCAGCATTTT
NA,TRBJ2-5,TRBV2,NA,CASSLTGGMYQETQYF,TGTGCCAGCAGCCTGACTGGCGGGATGTACCAAGAGACCCAGTACTTC
TRBD2,TRBJ2-1,TRBV11-2,NA,CASSLLAGGNEQFF,TGTGCCAGCAGCTTACTAGCGGGAGGGAATGAGCAGTTCTTC
NA,TRBJ2-4,TRBV5-8,many,CASSSPGPPSF,TGTGCCAGCAGCTCCCCGGGACCCCCTAGCTTC